This T cell receptor beta chain stems from a study of T cells in Graves' hyperthyroidism and ophthalmopathy. TCR beta CDR3 regions were amplified from RNA. Initially, a first-round RT-PCR of the TCR CDR3 employed the HTBI primer set. TCRdb passed the multiplex PCR reads through MiXCR, listing each CDR3 protein once. The repertoire consists of hundreds of thousands of distinct CDR3 sequences, with about 20% occurring once and the leading ten covering 47%. J lost 5 bases, V lost 5 bases, and 9 bases had no gene match. The CDR3 length is 14 residues. CDR1 DFQATT and CDR2 SNEGSKA come from the germline V gene (reference sequence). Diagnosis relied on clinical symptoms, serum thyroxine and TRAb, thyroid ultrasound and orbital computed tomography.

This clonotype was sampled from a man between 35 and 55 years old with Graves' ophthalmopathy. The chain is built from TRBV20-1 and TRBJ1-5; 7 nucleotides align to TRBD1. The sample consisted of blood. The CDR3 bases are TGCAGTGCTGTCGACAGGGCCGCACATCAGCCCCAGCATTTT. Amino acid sequence: CSAVDRAAHQPQHF.